This TCR beta chain was obtained from a study of cytomegalovirus exposure and HLA in healthy donors. Overall study results and limits: Common viral pathogens (according to a later analysis) appeared linked to several of the most significant clusters. TCR beta chain V- and J-gene trimming was linked, in a later analysis, to a missense variant in DCLRE1C.

The CDR3 spans 14 residues. In germline, CDR1 is MNHEY, CDR2 SVGAGI. The J segment lost 8 bases and the V segment lost 5 bases, leaving 6 bases of the junction unmatched. Donors showed nominal health when sampled, although they likely had unrecorded immune exposures. The PCR had 60 Vbeta and 13 Jbeta primers. The table came from immunoSEQ multiplex PCR; TCRdb's copy has only in-frame clones and leaves some out. The sample lists approximately 67,000 clones; approximately 67% were seen once. Turning to this clone: What it recognizes is unknown. The same CDR3 arises from other DNA sequences in this sample as well.

This receptor was obtained from a woman aged 25 to 39 in good health and CMV-seronegative. V usage is TRBV6-5 and J usage is TRBJ1-4; 9 bases are shared with TRBD1. The sample taken for sequencing was PBMCs. In DNA form, the CDR3 reads TGTGCCAGCAGTCCGACAGGGGGAAGGGAAAAACTGTTTTTT. Its translation is CASSPTGGREKLFF.